The 2 T cell receptor beta chains below were found in one sample sequenced in a study of post-analysis software for immune sequencing data. Broader study findings: Patients had higher frequencies than controls of five TRBV segments, including TRBV5-6, TRBV5-1 and TRBV20-1.

The TCR beta cDNA libraries contained unique molecular identifiers. One entry per CDR3 protein results from TCRdb running MiXCR on the PCR reads. There are more than 350,000 distinct CDR3 sequences in the sample; more than 30% occur only once, and less than 10% lies in the top ten. No antigen has been assigned to these receptors. The sample comprised blood. These receptors were taken from a girl aged 2 to 9 with multiple sclerosis.

This clonotype was counted only a few times. The V gene is TRBV18, the J gene TRBJ1-4; D not resolved. Trimming left V 0 bases short and J 0 bases short, with 11 bases between. This CDR3 has 17 residues. Germline V gene lookup returns CDR1 KGHSH and CDR2 LQKENI. CDR3 region: CASSPPNPDTTNEKLFF. CDR3 bases: TGTGCCAGCTCACCACCGAATCCAGATACAACTAATGAAAAACTGTTTTTT.

This clonotype was detected a few times. The CDR3 DNA reads TGCAGCGTCTCCCCGGGGGACGCTTATGGCTACACCTTC. It codes for CSVSPGDAYGYTF. The rearrangement joins TRBV29-1 to TRBJ1-2; tentatively, D is TRBD1 (5 bases). This CDR3 has 13 residues. The ends were cut back, 6 bases at V and 5 bases at J, with 16 bases in the middle. The germline V gene encodes CDR1 SQVTM and CDR2 ANQGSEA. The full variable domain, with the rest looked up from reference TRBV29-1 and TRBJ1-2, is SAVISQKPSRDICQRGTSLTIQCQVDSQVTMMFWYRQQPGQSLTLIATANQGSEATYESGFVIDKFPISRPNLTFSTLTVSNMSPEDSSIYLCSVSPGDAYGYTFGSGTRLTVV.